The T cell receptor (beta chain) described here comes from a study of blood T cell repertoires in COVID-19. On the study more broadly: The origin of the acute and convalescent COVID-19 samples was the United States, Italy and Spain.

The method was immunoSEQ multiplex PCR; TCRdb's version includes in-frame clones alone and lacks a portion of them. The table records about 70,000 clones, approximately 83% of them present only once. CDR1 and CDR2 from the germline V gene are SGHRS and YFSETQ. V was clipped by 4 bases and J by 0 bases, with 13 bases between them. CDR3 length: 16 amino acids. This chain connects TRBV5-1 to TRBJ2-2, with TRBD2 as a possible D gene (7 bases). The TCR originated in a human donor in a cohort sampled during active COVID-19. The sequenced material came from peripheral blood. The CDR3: CASSKGGSANTGELFF. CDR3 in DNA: TGCGCCAGCAGCAAGGGGGGGTCCGCGAACACCGGGGAGCTGTTTTTT.